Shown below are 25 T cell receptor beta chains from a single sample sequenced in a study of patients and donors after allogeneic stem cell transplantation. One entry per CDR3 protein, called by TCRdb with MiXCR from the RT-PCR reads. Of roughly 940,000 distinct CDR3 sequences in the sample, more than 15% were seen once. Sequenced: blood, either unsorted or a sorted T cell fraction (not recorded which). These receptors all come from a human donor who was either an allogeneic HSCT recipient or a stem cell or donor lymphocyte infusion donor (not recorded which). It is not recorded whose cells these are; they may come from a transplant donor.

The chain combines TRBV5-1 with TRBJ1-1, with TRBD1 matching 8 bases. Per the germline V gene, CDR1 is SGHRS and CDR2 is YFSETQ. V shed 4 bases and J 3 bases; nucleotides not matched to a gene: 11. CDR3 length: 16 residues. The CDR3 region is CASSARPQGAYTEAFF. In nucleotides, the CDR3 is TGCGCCAGCAGCGCACGACCCCAGGGGGCGTACACTGAAGCTTTCTTT.

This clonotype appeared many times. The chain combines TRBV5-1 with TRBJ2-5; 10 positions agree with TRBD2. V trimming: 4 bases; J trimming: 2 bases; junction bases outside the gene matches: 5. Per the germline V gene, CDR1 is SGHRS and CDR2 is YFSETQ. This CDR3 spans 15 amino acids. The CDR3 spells CASSPRTSGQETQYF. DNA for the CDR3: TGCGCCAGCAGCCCCAGGACTAGCGGTCAAGAGACCCAGTACTTC.

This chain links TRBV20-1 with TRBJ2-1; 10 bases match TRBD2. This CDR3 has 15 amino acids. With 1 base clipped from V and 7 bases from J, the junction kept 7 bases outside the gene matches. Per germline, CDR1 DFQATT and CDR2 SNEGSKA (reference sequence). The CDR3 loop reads CSARASGGAGNEQFF. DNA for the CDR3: TGCAGTGCTAGAGCCAGCGGGGGGGCAGGGAATGAGCAGTTCTTC.

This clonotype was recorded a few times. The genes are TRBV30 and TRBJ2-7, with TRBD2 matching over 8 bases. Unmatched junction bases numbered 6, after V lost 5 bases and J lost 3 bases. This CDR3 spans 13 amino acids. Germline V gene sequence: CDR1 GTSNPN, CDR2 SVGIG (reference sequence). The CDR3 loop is CAWRSGRDYEQYF. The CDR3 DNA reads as TGTGCCTGGCGGAGCGGGAGAGACTACGAGCAGTACTTC.

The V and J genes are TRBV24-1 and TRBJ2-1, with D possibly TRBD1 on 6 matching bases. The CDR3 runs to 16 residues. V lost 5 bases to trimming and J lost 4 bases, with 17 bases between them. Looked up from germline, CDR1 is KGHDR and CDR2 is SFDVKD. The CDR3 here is CATSGPGVPVYNEQFF. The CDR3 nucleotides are TGTGCCACCAGTGGTCCAGGGGTACCGGTATACAATGAGCAGTTCTTC.

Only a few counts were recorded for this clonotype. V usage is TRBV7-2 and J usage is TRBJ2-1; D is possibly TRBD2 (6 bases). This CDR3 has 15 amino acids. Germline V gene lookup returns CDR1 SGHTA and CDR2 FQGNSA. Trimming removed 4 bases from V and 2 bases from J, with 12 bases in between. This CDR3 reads CASSSPGGAYNEQFF. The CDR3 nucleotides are TGTGCCAGCAGCTCCCCTGGAGGGGCCTACAATGAGCAGTTCTTC.

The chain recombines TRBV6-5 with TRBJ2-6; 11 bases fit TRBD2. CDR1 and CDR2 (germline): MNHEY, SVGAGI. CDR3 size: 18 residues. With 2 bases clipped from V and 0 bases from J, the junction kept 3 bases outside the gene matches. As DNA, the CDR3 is TGTGCCAGCAGTTACGGGCTAGCGGGGGGCTCTGGGGCCAACGTCCTGACTTTC. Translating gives CASSYGLAGGSGANVLTF.

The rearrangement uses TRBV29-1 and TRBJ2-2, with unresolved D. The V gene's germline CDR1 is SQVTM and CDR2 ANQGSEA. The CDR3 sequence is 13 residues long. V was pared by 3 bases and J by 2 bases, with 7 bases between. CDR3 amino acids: CSVDNSNTGELFF. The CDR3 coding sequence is TGCAGCGTTGATAACTCCAACACCGGGGAGCTGTTTTTT.

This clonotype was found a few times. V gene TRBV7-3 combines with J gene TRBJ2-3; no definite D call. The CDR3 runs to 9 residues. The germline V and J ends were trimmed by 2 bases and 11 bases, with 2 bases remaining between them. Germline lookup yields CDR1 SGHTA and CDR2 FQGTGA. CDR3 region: CASSLEQYF. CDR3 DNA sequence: TGTGCCAGCAGCTTAGAGCAGTATTTT. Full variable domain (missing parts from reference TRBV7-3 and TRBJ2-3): GAGVSQTPSNKVTEKGKYVELRCDPISGHTALYWYRQSLGQGPEFLIYFQGTGAADDSGLPNDRFFAVRPEGSVSTLKIQRTERGDSAVYLCASSLEQYFGPGTRLTVL.

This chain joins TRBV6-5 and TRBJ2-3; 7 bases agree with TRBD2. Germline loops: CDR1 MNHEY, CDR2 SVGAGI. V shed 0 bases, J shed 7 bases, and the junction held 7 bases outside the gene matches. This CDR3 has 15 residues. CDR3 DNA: TGTGCCAGCAGTTACTCGAGTATGGGGGGGAATACGCAGTATTTT. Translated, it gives CASSYSSMGGNTQYF.

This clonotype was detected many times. CDR3 loop: CSVSPRGGDTDTQYF. The CDR3 DNA reads as TGCAGCGTTAGTCCACGTGGGGGGGACACAGATACGCAGTATTTT. The V and J genes are TRBV29-1 and TRBJ2-3; TRBD2 matches 7 bases. The CDR3 contains 15 residues. V trimming: 5 bases; J trimming: 2 bases; junction bases outside the gene matches: 10. The germline gives CDR1 SQVTM, CDR2 ANQGSEA.

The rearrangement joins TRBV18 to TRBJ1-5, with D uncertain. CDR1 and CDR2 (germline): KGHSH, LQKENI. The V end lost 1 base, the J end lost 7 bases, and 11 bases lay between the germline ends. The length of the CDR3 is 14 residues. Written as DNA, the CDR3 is TGTGCCAGCTCACCACGGTTGGAGATACAGCCCCAGCATTTT. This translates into CASSPRLEIQPQHF.

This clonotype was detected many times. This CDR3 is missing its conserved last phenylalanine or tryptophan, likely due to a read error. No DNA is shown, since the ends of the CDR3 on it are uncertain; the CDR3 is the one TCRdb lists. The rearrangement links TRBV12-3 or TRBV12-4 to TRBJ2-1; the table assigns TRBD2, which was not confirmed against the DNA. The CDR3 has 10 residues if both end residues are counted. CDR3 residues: CASSITGLVL.

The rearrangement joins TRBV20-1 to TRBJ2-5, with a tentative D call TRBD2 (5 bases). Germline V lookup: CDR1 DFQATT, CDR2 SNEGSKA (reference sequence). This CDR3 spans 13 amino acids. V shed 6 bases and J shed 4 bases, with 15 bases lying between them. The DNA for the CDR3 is TGCAGTGCGACTGGCCTAGCAGTAGAGACCCAGTACTTC. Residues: CSATGLAVETQYF.

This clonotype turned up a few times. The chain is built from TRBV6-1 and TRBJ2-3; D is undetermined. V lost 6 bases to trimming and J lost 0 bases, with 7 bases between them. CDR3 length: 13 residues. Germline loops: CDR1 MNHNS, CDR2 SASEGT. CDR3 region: CASRSPSTDTQYF. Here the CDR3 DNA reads TGTGCCAGCAGATCACCTAGCACAGATACGCAGTATTTT.

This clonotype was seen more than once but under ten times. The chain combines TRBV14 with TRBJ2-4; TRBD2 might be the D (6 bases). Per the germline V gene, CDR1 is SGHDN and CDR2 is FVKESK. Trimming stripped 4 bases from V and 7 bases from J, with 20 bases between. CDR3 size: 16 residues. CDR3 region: CASSLGGQGNLNIQYF. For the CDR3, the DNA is TGTGCCAGCAGCCTAGGAGGGCAGGGCAATTTGAACATTCAGTACTTC.

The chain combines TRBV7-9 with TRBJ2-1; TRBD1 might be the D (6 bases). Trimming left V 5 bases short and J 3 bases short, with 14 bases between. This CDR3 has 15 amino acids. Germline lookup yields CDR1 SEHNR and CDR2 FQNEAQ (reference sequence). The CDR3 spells CASSRTAKNYNEQFF. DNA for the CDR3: TGTGCCAGCAGCCGGACAGCAAAGAACTACAATGAGCAGTTCTTC.

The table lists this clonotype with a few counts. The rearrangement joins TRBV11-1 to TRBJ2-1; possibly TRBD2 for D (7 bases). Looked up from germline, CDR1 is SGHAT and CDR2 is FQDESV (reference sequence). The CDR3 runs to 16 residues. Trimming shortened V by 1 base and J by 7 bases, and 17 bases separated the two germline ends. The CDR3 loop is CASSLGSGGQSNEQFF. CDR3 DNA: TGTGCCAGCAGCTTAGGGTCCGGGGGGCAATCTAATGAGCAGTTCTTC. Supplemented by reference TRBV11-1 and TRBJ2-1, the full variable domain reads EAEVAQSPRYKITEKSQAVAFWCDPISGHATLYWYRQILGQGPELLVQFQDESVVDDSQLPKDRFSAERLKGVDSTLKIQPAELGDSAMYLCASSLGSGGQSNEQFFGPGTRLTVL.

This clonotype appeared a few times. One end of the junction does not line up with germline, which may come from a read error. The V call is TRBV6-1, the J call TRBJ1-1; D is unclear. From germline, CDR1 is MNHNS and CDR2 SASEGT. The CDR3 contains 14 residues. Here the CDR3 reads CASSEGGLKTEAFF. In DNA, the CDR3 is TGTGCCAGCAGTGAAGGCGGGCTGAAGACTGAAGCTTTCTTT.

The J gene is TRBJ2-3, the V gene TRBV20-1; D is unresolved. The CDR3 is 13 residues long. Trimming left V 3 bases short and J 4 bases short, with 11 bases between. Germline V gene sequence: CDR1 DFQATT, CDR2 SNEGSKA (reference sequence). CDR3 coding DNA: TGCAGTGCTAGCATTCTAACCGCAGATACGCAGTATTTT. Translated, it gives CSASILTADTQYF.

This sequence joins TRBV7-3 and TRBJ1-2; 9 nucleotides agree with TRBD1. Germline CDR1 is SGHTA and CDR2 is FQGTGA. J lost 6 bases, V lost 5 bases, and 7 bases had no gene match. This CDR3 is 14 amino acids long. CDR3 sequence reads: CASSPTRQGDGYTF. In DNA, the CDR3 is TGTGCCAGCAGCCCGACTAGACAGGGGGATGGCTACACCTTC.

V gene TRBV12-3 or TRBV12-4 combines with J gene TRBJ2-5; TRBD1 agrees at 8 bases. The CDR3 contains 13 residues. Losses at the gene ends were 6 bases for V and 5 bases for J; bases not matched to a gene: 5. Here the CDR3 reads CASRRTGRETQYF. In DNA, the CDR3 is TGTGCCAGCAGAAGGACAGGGAGGGAGACCCAGTACTTC.

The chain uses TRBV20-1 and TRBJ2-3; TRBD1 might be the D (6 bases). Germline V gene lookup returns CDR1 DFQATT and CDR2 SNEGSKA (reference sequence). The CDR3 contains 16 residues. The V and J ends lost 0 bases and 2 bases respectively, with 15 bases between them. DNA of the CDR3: TGCAGTGCTAGAGACTGGACAGTGGGGTCCACAGATACGCAGTATTTT. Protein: CSARDWTVGSTDTQYF.

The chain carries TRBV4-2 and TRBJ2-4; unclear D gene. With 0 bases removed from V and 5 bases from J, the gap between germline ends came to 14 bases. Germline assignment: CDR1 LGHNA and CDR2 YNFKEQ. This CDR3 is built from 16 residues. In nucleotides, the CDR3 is TGTGCCAGCAGCCAAGATGGGCTAGAAACAGAAAACATTCAGTACTTC. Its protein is CASSQDGLETENIQYF.

CDR3 in amino acids: CASSLEGDGEETQYF. The CDR3 coding sequence is TGTGCCAGCAGCTTAGAGGGGGACGGAGAAGAGACCCAGTACTTC. The chain carries TRBV7-9 and TRBJ2-5, with D maybe TRBD1 (6 bases). Trimming left V 1 base short and J 3 bases short, with 12 bases between. Germline V gene data show CDR1 as SEHNR and CDR2 as FQNEAQ (reference sequence). The CDR3 covers 15 residues.